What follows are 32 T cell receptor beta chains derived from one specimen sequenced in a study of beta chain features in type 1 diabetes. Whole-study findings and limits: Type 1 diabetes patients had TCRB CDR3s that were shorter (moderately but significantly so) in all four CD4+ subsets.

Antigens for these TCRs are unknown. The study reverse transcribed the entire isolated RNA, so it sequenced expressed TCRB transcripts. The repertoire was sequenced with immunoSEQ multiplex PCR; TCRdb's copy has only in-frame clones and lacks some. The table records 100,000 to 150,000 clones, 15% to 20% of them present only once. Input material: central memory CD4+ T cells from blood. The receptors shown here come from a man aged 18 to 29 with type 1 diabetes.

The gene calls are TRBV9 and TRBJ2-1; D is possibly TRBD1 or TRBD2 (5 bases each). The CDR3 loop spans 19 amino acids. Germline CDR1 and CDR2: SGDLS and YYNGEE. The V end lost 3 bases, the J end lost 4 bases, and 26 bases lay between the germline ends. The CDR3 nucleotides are TGTGCCAGCAGCGAAGGGCAGGGACGGGGCGCGAAGATTTACAATGAGCAGTTCTTC. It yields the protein CASSEGQGRGAKIYNEQFF.

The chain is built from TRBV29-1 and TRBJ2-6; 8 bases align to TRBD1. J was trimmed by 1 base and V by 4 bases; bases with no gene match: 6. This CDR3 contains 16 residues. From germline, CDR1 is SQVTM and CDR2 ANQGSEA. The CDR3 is CSVVGTGNSGANVLTF. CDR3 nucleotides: TGCAGCGTTGTAGGGACAGGTAATTCTGGGGCCAACGTCCTGACTTTC.

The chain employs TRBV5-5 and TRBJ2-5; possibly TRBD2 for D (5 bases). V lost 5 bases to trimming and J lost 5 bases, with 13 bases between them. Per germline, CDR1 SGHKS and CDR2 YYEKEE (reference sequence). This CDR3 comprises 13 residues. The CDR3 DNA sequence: TGTGCCAGCAGTCCTACTAGGCCGGAGACCCAGTACTTC. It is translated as CASSPTRPETQYF.

The DNA of the CDR3 is TGCGCCAGCAGCCAAGATATAGCAGCGGATACGCAGTATTTT. It encodes CASSQDIAADTQYF. This chain joins TRBV4-1 and TRBJ2-3, with unresolved D. Per germline, CDR1 MGHRA and CDR2 YSYEKL. There are 14 residues in the CDR3. V was clipped by 0 bases and J by 6 bases, with 10 bases between them.

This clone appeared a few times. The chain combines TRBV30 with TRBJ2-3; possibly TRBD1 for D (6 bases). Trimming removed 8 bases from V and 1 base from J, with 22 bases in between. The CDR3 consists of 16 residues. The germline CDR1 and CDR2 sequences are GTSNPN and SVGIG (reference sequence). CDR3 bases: TGTGCCGGGAACAGGGATGAGGGCACACGCACAGATACGCAGTATTTT. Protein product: CAGNRDEGTRTDTQYF. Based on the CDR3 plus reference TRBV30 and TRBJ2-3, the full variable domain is SQTIHQWPATLVQPVGSPLSLECTVEGTSNPNLYWYRQAAGRGLQLLFYSVGIGQISSEVPQNLSASRPQDRQFILSSKKLLLSDSGFYLCAGNRDEGTRTDTQYFGPGTRLTVL.

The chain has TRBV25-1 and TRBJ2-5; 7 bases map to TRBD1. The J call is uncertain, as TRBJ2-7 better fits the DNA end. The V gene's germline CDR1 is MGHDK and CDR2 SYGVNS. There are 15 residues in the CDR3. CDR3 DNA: TGTGCCAGCTCCCCCAATAACAGGGGATCCTACGAGCAGTACTTC. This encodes CASSPNNRGSYEQYF.

The CDR3 DNA reads as TGCGCCAGCAGCCAAGGGGCCAGGGGAGACACCGGGGAGCTGTTTTTT. It translates to CASSQGARGDTGELFF. The J gene is TRBJ2-2, the V gene TRBV4-3; D might be TRBD1 (6 bases). The CDR3 length is 16 residues. In germline, CDR1 is LGHNA, CDR2 YSLEER. The V gene lost 1 base and the J gene lost 3 bases, with 12 bases spanning the gap.

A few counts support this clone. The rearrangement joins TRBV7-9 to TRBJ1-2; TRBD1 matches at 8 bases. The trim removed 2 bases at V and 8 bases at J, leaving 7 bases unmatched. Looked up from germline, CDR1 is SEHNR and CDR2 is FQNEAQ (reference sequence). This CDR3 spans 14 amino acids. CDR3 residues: CASSLQGAIGGYTF. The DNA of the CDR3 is TGTGCCAGCAGCTTACAGGGGGCGATAGGCGGCTACACCTTC.

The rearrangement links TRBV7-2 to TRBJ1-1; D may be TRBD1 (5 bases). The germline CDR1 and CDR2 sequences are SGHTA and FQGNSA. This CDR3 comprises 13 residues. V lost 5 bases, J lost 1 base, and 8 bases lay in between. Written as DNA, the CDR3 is TGTGCCAGCAGCCGAGACAGGAACACTGAAGCTTTCTTT. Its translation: CASSRDRNTEAFF.

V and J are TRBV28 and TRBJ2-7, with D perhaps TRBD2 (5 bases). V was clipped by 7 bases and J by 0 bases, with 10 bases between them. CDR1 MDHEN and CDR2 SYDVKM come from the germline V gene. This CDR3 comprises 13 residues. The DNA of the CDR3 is TGTGCCAGCATAGAGGGAAGCTCCTACGAGCAGTACTTC. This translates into CASIEGSSYEQYF.

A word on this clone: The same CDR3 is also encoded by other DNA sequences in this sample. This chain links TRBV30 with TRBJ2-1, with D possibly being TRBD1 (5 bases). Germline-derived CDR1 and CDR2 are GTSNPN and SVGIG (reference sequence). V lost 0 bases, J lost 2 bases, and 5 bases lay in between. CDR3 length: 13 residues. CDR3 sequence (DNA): TGTGCCTGGAGTGTACAGGCCTACAATGAGCAGTTCTTC. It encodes CAWSVQAYNEQFF.

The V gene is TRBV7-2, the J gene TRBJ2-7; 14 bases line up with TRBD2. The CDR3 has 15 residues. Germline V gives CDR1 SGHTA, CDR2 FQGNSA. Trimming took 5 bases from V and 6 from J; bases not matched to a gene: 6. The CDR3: CASSHGTSGGGEQYF. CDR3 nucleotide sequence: TGTGCCAGCAGCCACGGGACTAGCGGGGGAGGCGAGCAGTACTTC.

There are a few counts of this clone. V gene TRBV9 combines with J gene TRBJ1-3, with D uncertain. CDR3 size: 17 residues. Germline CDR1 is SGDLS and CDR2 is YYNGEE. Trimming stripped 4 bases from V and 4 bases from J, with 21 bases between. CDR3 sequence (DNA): TGTGCCAGCAGCTCCAGCGGGGTCTCTCCGTCAGGAAACACCATATATTTT. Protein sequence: CASSSSGVSPSGNTIYF.

CDR3 protein: CASSLKTSADTQYF. For the CDR3, the DNA is TGTGCCAGCAGCCTAAAGACTAGCGCAGATACGCAGTATTTT. The chain joins TRBV5-4 to TRBJ2-3; 8 bases are a match to TRBD2. This CDR3 comprises 14 residues. CDR1 is SGHNT, CDR2 YYREEE, per germline (reference sequence). Trimming removed 4 bases from V and 4 bases from J; junction bases left unmatched: 5.

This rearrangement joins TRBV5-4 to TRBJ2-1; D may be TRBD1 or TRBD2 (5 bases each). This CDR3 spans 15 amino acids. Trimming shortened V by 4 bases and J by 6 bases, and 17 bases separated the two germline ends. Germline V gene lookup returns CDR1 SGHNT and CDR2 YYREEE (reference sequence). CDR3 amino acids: CASSADWDGTNEQFF. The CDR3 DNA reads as TGTGCCAGCAGCGCGGACTGGGACGGGACCAATGAGCAGTTCTTC.

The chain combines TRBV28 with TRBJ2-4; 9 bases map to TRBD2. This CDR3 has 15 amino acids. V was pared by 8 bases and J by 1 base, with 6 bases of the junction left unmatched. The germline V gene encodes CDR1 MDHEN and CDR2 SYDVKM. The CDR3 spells CASVPAGGAKNIQYF. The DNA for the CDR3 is TGTGCCAGCGTACCAGCGGGAGGTGCCAAAAACATTCAGTACTTC. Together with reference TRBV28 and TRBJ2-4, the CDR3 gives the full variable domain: DVKVTQSSRYLVKRTGEKVFLECVQDMDHENMFWYRQDPGLGLRLIYFSYDVKMKEKGDIPEGYSVSREKKERFSLILESASTNQTSMYLCASVPAGGAKNIQYFGAGTRLSVL.

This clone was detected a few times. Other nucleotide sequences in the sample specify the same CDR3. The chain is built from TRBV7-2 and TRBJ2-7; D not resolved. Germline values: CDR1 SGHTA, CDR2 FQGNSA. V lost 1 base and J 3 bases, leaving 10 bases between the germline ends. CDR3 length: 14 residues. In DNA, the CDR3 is TGTGCCAGCAGCTTAGGGTCCCCTCTCTACGAGCAGTACTTC. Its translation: CASSLGSPLYEQYF.

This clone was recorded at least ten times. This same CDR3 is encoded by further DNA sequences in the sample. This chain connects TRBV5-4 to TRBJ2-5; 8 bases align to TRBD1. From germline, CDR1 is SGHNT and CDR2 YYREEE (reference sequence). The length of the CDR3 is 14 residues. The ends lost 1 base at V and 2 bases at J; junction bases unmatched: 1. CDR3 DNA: TGTGCCAGCAGCTTGCAGGGGGCTCAAGAGACCCAGTACTTC. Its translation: CASSLQGAQETQYF.

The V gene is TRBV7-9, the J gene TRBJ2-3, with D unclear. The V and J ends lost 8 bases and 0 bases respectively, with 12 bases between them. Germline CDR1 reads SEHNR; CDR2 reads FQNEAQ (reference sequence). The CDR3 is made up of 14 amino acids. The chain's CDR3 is CASHRAASTDTQYF. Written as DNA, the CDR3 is TGTGCCAGCCACCGGGCCGCAAGCACAGATACGCAGTATTTT.

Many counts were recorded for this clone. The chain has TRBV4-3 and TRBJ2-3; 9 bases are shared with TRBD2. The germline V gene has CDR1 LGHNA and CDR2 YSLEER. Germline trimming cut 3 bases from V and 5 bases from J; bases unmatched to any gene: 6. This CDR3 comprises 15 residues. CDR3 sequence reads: CASSHAGGLVDTQYF. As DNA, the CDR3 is TGCGCCAGCAGCCATGCGGGGGGGCTCGTAGATACGCAGTATTTT.

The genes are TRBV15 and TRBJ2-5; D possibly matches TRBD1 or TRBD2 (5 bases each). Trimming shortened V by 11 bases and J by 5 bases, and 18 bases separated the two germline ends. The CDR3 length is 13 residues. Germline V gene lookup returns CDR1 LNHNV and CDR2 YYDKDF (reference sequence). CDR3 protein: CAAARGAWETQYF. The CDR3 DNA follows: TGTGCCGCCGCGAGAGGGGCGTGGGAGACCCAGTACTTC. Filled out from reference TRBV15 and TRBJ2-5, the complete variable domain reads DAMVIQNPRYQVTQFGKPVTLSCSQTLNHNVMYWYQQKSSQAPKLLFHYYDKDFNNEADTPDNFQSRRPNTSFCFLDIRSPGLGDTAMYLCAAARGAWETQYFGPGTRLLVL.

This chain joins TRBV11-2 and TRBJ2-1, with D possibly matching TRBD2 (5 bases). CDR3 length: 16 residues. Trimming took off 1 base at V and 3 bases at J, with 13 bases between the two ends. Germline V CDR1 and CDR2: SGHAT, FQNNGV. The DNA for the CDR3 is TGTGCCAGCAGCTTAGCCCGGGAAAGGGACTACAATGAGCAGTTCTTC. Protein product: CASSLARERDYNEQFF.

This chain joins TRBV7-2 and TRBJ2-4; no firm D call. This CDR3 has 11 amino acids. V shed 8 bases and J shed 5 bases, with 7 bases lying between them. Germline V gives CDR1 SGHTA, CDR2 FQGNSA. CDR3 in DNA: TGTGCCAGCGACGTGGAAAACATTCAGTACTTC. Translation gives CASDVENIQYF. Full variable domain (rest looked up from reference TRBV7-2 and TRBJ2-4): GAGVSQSPSNKVTEKGKDVELRCDPISGHTALYWYRQSLGQGLEFLIYFQGNSAPDKSGLPSDRFSAERTGGSVSTLTIQRTQQEDSAVYLCASDVENIQYFGAGTRLSVL.

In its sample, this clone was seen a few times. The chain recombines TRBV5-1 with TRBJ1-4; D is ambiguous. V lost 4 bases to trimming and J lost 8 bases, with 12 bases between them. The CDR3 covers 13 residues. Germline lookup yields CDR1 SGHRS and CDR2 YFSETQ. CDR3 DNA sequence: TGCGCCAGCAGCACCCCGCCCAAGGAAAAACTGTTTTTT. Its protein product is CASSTPPKEKLFF.

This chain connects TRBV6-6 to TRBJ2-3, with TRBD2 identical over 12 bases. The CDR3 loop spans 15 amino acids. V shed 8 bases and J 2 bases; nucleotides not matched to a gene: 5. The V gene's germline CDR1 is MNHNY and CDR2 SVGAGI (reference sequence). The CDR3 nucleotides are TGTGCCAGCCCTCCTAGCGGGGGGGACACAGATACGCAGTATTTT. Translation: CASPPSGGDTDTQYF.

CDR3 coding DNA: TGTGCCAGCAGTGACTGGAGAACTTCCCCTGAGCAGTTCTTC. Encoded protein: CASSDWRTSPEQFF. This chain joins TRBV2 and TRBJ2-1; D call uncertain. There are 14 residues in the CDR3. CDR1 SNHLY and CDR2 FYNNEI come from the germline V gene. V was trimmed by 3 bases and J by 9 bases, leaving 15 bases between them. The full variable domain, in which reference TRBV2 and TRBJ2-1 provide the parts outside the CDR3, is EPEVTQTPSHQVTQMGQEVILRCVPISNHLYFYWYRQILGQKVEFLVSFYNNEISEKSEIFDDQFSVERPDGSNFTLKIRSTKLEDSAMYFCASSDWRTSPEQFFGPGTRLTVL.

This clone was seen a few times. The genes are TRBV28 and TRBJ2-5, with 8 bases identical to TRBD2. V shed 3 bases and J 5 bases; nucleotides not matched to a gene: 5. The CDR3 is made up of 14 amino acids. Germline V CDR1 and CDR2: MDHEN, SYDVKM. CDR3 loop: CASSFGLAPETQYF. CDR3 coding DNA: TGTGCCAGCAGTTTCGGACTAGCACCCGAGACCCAGTACTTC.

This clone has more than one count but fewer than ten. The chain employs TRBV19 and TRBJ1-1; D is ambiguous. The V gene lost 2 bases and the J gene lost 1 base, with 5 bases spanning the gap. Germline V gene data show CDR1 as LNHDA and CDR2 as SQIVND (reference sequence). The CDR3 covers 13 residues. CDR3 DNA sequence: TGTGCCAGTAGTATACGGGGGAACACTGAAGCTTTCTTT. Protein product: CASSIRGNTEAFF.

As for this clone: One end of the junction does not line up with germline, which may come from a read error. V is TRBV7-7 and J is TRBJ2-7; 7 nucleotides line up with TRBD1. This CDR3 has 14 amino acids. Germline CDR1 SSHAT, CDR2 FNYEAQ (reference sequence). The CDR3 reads CASSLEGQYYEQYF. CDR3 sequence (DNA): TGTGCTAGCAGCTTAGAGGGACAGTATTACGAGCAGTACTTC. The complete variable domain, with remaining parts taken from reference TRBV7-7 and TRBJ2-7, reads GAGVSQSPRYKVTKRGQDVTLRCDPISSHATLYWYQQALGQGPEFLTYFNYEAQPDKSGLPSDRFSAERPEGSISTLTIQRTEQRDSAMYRCASSLEGQYYEQYFGPGTRLTVT.

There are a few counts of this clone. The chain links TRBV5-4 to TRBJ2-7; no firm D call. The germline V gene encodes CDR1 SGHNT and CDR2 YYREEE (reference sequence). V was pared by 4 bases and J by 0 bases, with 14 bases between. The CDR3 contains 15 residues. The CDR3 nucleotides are TGTGCCAGCAGCCCTGACCTCAGGAGCTCCTACGAGCAGTACTTC. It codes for CASSPDLRSSYEQYF.

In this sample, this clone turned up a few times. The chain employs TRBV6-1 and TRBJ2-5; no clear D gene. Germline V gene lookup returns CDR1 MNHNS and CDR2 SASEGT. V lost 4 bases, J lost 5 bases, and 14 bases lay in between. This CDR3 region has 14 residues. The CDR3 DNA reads TGTGCCAGCAGTGCCCTGGATAATATGGAGACCCAGTACTTC. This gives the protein CASSALDNMETQYF.

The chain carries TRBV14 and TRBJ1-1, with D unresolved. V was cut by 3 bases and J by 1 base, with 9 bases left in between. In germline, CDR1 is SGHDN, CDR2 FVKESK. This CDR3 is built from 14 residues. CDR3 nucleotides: TGTGCCAGCAGCCAGAATACATGGAACACTGAAGCTTTCTTT. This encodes CASSQNTWNTEAFF.